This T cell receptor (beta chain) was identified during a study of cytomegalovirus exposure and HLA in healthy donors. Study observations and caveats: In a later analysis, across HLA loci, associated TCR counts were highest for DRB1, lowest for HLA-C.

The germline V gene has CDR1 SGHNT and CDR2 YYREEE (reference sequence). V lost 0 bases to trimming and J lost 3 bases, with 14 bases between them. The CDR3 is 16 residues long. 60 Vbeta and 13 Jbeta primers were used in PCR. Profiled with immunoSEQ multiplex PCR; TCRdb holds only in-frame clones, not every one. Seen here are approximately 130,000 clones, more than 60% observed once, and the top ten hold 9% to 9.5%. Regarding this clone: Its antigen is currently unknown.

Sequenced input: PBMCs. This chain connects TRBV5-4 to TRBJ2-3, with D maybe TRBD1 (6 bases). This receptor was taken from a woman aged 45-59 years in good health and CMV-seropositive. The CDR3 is CASSLAGIRGTDTQYF. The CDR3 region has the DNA TGTGCCAGCAGCTTGGCCGGGATTAGGGGGACAGATACGCAGTATTTT. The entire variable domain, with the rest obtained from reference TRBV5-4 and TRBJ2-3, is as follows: ETGVTQSPTHLIKTRGQQVTLRCSSQSGHNTVSWYQQALGQGPQFIFQYYREEENGRGNFPPRFSGLQFPNYSSELNVNALELDDSALYLCASSLAGIRGTDTQYFGPGTRLTVL.